Judged by abundance, the clone carrying this T cell receptor beta chain is medium-sized. What it binds is not known. Amplification of TCR beta used genomic DNA extracted from peripheral blood. This entry is derived from a study of T cell repertoires in aging, cancer and after chemotherapy. Multiplex touch-down PCR with TRB-A/B primers amplified rearranged V-D-J TRB sequences. MiXCR was run by TCRdb on the multiplex PCR reads, yielding one entry per CDR3 protein. The sample holds 6,700 or so distinct CDR3 sequences, 20% to 25% seen once. Whole-study findings and limits: No conclusions about immunological memory after chemotherapy can be drawn from the repertoire data.

The germline V and J ends were trimmed by 2 bases and 0 bases, with 4 bases remaining between them. This CDR3 region has 13 residues. Germline lookup yields CDR1 GTSNPN and CDR2 SVGIG (reference sequence). Sequenced: blood. The sequence was collected from a human donor with a blood cancer. The V gene is TRBV30, the J gene TRBJ2-2; D call uncertain. This chain's CDR3 is CAWSRTNTGELFF. In DNA form, the CDR3 reads TGTGCCTGGAGTAGGACGAACACCGGGGAGCTGTTTTTT.